The entry that follows covers one T cell receptor beta chain sequence. Antigen: not known. This specimen belongs to a study of shared clonotypes between healthy human individuals. Study-level results: In this cohort, only blood was sampled, and tissue repertoires likely differ. Sequencing depth was expected to affect clonotype sharing among donors.

Measured with immunoSEQ multiplex PCR; TCRdb has only the in-frame clones, and not every one. The data contain under 600,000 clones, more than 95% of them singletons. In the naive CD8 group, cells lacked CD45RO and were positively selected for CCR7, so terminally differentiated effector memory CD45RA+ cells were left out. With 3 bases clipped from V and 14 bases from J, the junction kept 10 bases outside the gene matches. This CDR3 is 13 amino acids long. Germline values: CDR1 SEHNR, CDR2 FQNEAQ (reference sequence). The chain employs TRBV7-9 and TRBJ2-1; TRBD1 aligns across 7 bases. The TCR was taken from a man aged 25-45 years in good health. The sample comprised naive CD8+ T cells sorted from blood. The CDR3 spells CASSLSGDREKFF. The DNA for the CDR3 is TGTGCCAGCAGCTTGAGTGGCGACAGGGAGAAGTTCTTC. The full variable domain, rest sourced from reference TRBV7-9 and TRBJ2-1, is DTGVSQNPRHKITKRGQNVTFRCDPISEHNRLYWYRQTLGQGPEFLTYFQNEAQLEKSRLLSDRFSAERPKGSFSTLEIQRTEQGDSAMYLCASSLSGDREKFFGPGTRLTVL.